Listed below are T cell receptor beta chains from one sample, sequenced in a study of CD8+CD57+ T cells in acquired aplastic anemia. From the reads, TCRdb called clonotypes with MiXCR, one entry per CDR3 protein. The table lists 95,000 to 120,000 distinct CDR3 sequences, approximately 48% of them singletons, with 25% to 35% in the top ten. Sequenced input: sorted CD4+, CD8+, or CD8+CD57+ T cells (not recorded which) from PBMCs. The receptors were sampled from a human donor in good health, serving as a control. CDR3s include the opening cysteine and the closing phenylalanine or tryptophan. The D gene is left open where the match is weak. Clone size is shown for a subset of rows, as once, few, many or a class of expanded clone.

D	V	size	J	CDR3	DNA
TRBD2	TRBV4-1	many	TRBJ2-5	CASSRGLAGLETQYF	TGCGCCAGCAGCCGCGGACTAGCGGGGTTAGAGACCCAGTACTTC
.	TRBV7-2	many	TRBJ2-2	CASSDGRVNTGELFF	TGTGCCAGCAGCGACGGGCGGGTTAACACCGGGGAGCTGTTTTTT
TRBD1	TRBV12-3/TRBV12-4	many	TRBJ2-5	CASRKKRQGGWETQYF	TGTGCCAGCCGGAAAAAGCGACAGGGCGGGTGGGAGACCCAGTACTTC
.	TRBV10-3	many	TRBJ1-5	CAISESNQDEGPQHF	TGTGCCATCAGTGAGTCGAATCAGGACGAGGGGCCCCAGCATTTT
.	TRBV6-4	many	TRBJ1-5	CASSEGFGNQPQHF	TGTGCCAGCAGCGAGGGATTCGGCAATCAGCCCCAGCATTTT
.	TRBV25-1	once	TRBJ1-4	CASSEYPGQANEKLFF	TGTGCCAGCAGTGAATATCCGGGGCAGGCTAATGAAAAACTGTTTTTT
TRBD2	TRBV2	many	TRBJ2-5	CASSVSRGGREGTQYF	TGTGCCAGCAGTGTTTCTCGGGGGGGCCGGGAAGGGACCCAGTACTTC
TRBD1	TRBV7-9	.	TRBJ1-2	CASIPGGQGANGYTF	TGTGCCAGCATCCCCGGTGGGCAGGGGGCAAACGGCTACACCTTC
TRBD1	TRBV7-2	.	TRBJ2-3	CATGQGPTDTQYF	TGTGCCACCGGACAGGGCCCCACAGATACGCAGTATTTT
TRBD1	TRBV20-1	many	TRBJ2-7	CSARQGARDYEQYF	TGCAGTGCTAGACAGGGGGCCAGAGACTACGAGCAGTACTTC
TRBD1	TRBV7-2	many	TRBJ2-6	CASSSTGVGGANVLTF	TGTGCCAGCAGCTCGACAGGGGTTGGCGGGGCCAACGTCCTGACTTTC
.	TRBV10-3	.	TRBJ1-1	CAISESLESPYTEAFF	TGTGCCATCAGTGAGTCGCTCGAGTCCCCGTACACTGAAGCTTTCTTT
.	TRBV4-3	many	TRBJ1-1	CASSQDFRLNTEAFF	TGCGCCAGCAGCCAAGATTTCCGGTTGAACACTGAAGCTTTCTTT
.	TRBV9	many	TRBJ1-2	CASSVERDNYGYTF	TGTGCCAGCAGCGTAGAAAGGGACAACTATGGCTACACCTTC
TRBD1	TRBV15	few	TRBJ1-6	CATSRGDRASPLHF	TGTGCCACCAGCAGAGGAGACAGGGCTTCACCCCTCCACTTT
.	TRBV2	.	TRBJ1-5	CASSEQGISNQPQHF	TGTGCCAGCAGTGAGCAGGGAATTAGCAATCAGCCCCAGCATTTT
.	TRBV19	once	TRBJ2-7	CASSNPITGTYEQYF	TGTGCCAGTAGTAACCCTATTACAGGGACCTACGAGCAGTACTTC
TRBD2	TRBV15	.	TRBJ2-5	CATRTSGGETQYF	TGTGCCACCAGGACTAGCGGGGGAGAGACCCAGTACTTC
.	TRBV25-1	.	TRBJ2-7	CAGSGGDITLPYEQYF	TGTGCCGGCAGTGGGGGGGACATTACGCTCCCCTACGAGCAGTACTTC
TRBD2	TRBV10-3	once	TRBJ2-1	CAALSGTSGNNEQFF	TGTGCCGCGCTCTCCGGGACTAGCGGAAACAATGAGCAGTTCTTC